The 8 T cell receptor beta chains given below trace back to one sample, sequenced in a study of T cells in Graves' hyperthyroidism and ophthalmopathy. RNA transcripts provided the source from which TCR beta CDR3 regions were amplified. The HTBI primer set drove a first-round RT-PCR of the TCR CDR3. TCRdb reanalysed the multiplex PCR reads using MiXCR and keeps one entry per CDR3 protein. The data hold 350,000 to 500,000 distinct CDR3 sequences, with roughly an eighth observed a single time. Sequencing input: blood. These TCRs come from a woman aged 18-30 years with Graves' hyperthyroidism.

Many counts were recorded for this clonotype. The rearrangement links TRBV20-1 to TRBJ2-7, with TRBD2 matching 10 bases. Trimming cost V 2 bases and J 3 bases; bases outside gene matches: 4. The CDR3 is 14 residues long. Per the germline V gene, CDR1 is DFQATT and CDR2 is SNEGSKA (reference sequence). CDR3 DNA: TGCAGTGCTAGACCCGGGACTAGCGACTACGAGCAGTACTTC. This gives the protein CSARPGTSDYEQYF.

The table lists this clonotype with a few counts. The chain couples TRBV27 to TRBJ2-2; 8 positions agree with TRBD2. Trimming cost V 1 base and J 2 bases; bases outside gene matches: 6. Germline-derived CDR1 and CDR2 are MNHEY and SMNVEV (reference sequence). This CDR3 is 17 amino acids long. The CDR3 nucleotides are TGTGCCAGCAGTTTATATCGCAGCGGGAGTAACACCGGGGAGCTGTTTTTT. Protein sequence: CASSLYRSGSNTGELFF.

The V call is TRBV7-9, the J call TRBJ1-4, with 9 bases that match TRBD1. Germline V gives CDR1 SEHNR, CDR2 FQNEAQ (reference sequence). The trim removed 5 bases at V and 1 base at J, leaving 11 bases unmatched. The CDR3 length is 18 residues. The CDR3 DNA is TGTGCCAGCAGCCCCGGGACAGGGACTTTTGGAACTAATGAAAAACTGTTTTTT. The encoded protein is CASSPGTGTFGTNEKLFF.

The CDR3 DNA is TGCGCCAGCAGCGCCTCAAGTGCCTACTCTGGAAACACCATATATTTT. Residues: CASSASSAYSGNTIYF. J is TRBJ1-3 and V is TRBV5-1; unclear D gene. Trimming took off 4 bases at V and 0 bases at J, with 14 bases between the two ends. Germline V gene lookup returns CDR1 SGHRS and CDR2 YFSETQ. This CDR3 has 16 amino acids.

The V and J genes are TRBV30 and TRBJ2-6; D is unclear. The CDR3 covers 18 residues. V was clipped by 0 bases and J by 2 bases, with 17 bases between them. Germline-derived CDR1 and CDR2 are GTSNPN and SVGIG (reference sequence). CDR3 residues: CAWSVLRPTFPGANVLTF. CDR3 sequence (DNA): TGTGCCTGGAGTGTGCTTCGCCCCACGTTCCCTGGGGCCAACGTCCTGACTTTC.

V gene TRBV3-1 combines with J gene TRBJ1-1; 9 bases match TRBD1. CDR1 and CDR2 (germline): LGHDT, YNNKEL (reference sequence). CDR3 length equals 14 residues. V lost 4 bases and J lost 7; bases outside the gene matches: 7. CDR3 region: CASSPDRGSLEAFF. CDR3 nucleotides: TGTGCCAGCAGCCCCGACAGGGGGTCTCTTGAAGCTTTCTTT.

This clonotype showed up just a few times. This chain connects TRBV20-1 to TRBJ2-1; tentatively, D is TRBD2 (5 bases). CDR1 is DFQATT, CDR2 SNEGSKA, per germline (reference sequence). V was cut by 1 base and J by 4 bases, with 14 bases left in between. There are 15 residues in the CDR3. The CDR3 DNA reads as TGCAGTGCTAGAGGGAGGTGGTCGGAATACAATGAGCAGTTCTTC. Its protein is CSARGRWSEYNEQFF.

The V gene is TRBV3-1, the J gene TRBJ2-5; the match to TRBD2 covers 14 bases. V trimming: 6 bases; J trimming: 4 bases; junction bases outside the gene matches: 4. CDR1 is LGHDT and CDR2 is YNNKEL in the germline V gene (reference sequence). This CDR3 is 15 amino acids long. CDR3 region: CASRRLAGGPETQYF. The CDR3 bases are TGTGCCAGCAGGAGACTAGCGGGAGGGCCAGAGACCCAGTACTTC.